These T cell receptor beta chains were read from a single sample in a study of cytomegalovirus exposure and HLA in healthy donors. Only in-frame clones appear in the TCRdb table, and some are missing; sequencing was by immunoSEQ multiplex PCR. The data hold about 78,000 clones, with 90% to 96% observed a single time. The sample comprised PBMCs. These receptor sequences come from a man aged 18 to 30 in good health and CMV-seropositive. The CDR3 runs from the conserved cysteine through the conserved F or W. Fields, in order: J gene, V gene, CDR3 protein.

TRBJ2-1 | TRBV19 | CASRHSGASGRHTGYNEQFF
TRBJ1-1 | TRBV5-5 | CASRRDRPLNTEAFF
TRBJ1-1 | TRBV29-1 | CSVWTPEAFF
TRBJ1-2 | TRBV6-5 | CASSYLRRGDGYTF
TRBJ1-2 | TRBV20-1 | CSARVYGYTF
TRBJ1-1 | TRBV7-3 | CASSAQQGTEAFF
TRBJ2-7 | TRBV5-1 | CASSFISGNSYEQYF
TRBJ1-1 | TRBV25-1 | CASSESRGTAEVAFF
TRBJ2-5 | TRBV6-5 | CASSYSAGTSLTVDF
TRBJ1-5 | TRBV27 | CASSFEGNQPQHF
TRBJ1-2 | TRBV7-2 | CASSLSGTGDDGYTF
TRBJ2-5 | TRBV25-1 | CASSRDREYQETQYF
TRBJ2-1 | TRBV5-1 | CASSLLSSGSSLGNEQFF
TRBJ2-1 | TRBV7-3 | CASSLVLRGYNEQFF
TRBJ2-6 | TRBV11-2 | CASSRQGNFFTGANVLTF
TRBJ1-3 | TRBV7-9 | CASRQPAGTIYF
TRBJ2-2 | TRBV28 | CASSPIDRDTGELFF
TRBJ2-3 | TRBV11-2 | CASSGTGTHTDTQYF
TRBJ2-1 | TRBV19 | CASSGGLAGGLRAYNEQFF
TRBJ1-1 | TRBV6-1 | CASRLSQGYGPFF
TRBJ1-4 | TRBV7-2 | CASSRSTNEKLFF
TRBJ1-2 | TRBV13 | CASSLRSMAGYTF
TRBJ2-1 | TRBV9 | CASSAKSGKSSYNEQFF
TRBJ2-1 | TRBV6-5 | CASSRGSYNEQFF
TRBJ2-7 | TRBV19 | CASSIGQAWSSYEQYF
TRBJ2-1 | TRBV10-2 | CASTGLLLASVRREQFF
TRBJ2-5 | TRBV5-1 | CASSLGTVQETQYF
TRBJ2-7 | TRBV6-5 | CASSSTDRPYEQYF
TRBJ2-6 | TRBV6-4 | CASSDSPYSGANVLTF
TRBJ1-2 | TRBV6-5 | CASRPDDSSYGYTF
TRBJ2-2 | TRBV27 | CASSLSRGDTGELFF
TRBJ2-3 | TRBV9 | CASSVSGTFTDTQYF
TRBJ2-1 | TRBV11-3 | CASSSGQGSGDEQFF
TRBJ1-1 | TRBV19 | CASSITGGGGYTEAFF
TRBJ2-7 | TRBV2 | CASSGDYSYEQYF
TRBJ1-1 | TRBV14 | CAGKGQGAYYKGPEAFF
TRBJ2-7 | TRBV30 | CASEYLGRGYF
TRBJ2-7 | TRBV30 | CAWSGGIGGVEQYF
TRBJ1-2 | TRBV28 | CASRIGTGGGYGYTF
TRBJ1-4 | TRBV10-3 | CAISGRDRGIEGEKLFF
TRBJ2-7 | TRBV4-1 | CASSQGLAGSYEQYF
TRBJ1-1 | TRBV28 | CASSFSRGTEAFF
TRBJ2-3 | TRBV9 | CASSVEAGLTDTQYF
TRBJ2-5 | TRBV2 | CASASPGGHQETQYF
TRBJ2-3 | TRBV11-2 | CASSPPGVPQYF
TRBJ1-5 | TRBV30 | CAWSPRQAYQPQHF
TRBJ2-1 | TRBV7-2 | CASSITGENEQFF
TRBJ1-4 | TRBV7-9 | CASSGQGGGGEKLFF
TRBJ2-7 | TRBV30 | CAWSDPLSSGRRYEQYF
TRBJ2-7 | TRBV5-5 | CASSFRGQGPYEQYF
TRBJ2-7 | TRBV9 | CASSDRRQGANEQYF